This T cell receptor beta chain was obtained from a study of T cells after somatic rescue of genetic block. CDR1 and CDR2 from the germline V gene are LGHNA and YSLEER. The germline V and J ends were trimmed by 0 bases and 3 bases, with 20 bases remaining between them. This CDR3 spans 18 amino acids. Sequenced by immunoSEQ multiplex PCR; TCRdb stores in-frame clones only, minus some. The data show 110,000 or so clones, just over 90% seen once. The sample taken for sequencing was peripheral blood mononuclear cells (PBMCs). The chain employs TRBV4-3 and TRBJ1-1; possibly TRBD1 for D (6 bases). This receptor was obtained from a woman between 18 and 29 years old. CDR3 in amino acids: CASSQDLIGTRGYTEAFF. For the CDR3, the DNA is TGCGCCAGCAGCCAAGATCTTATAGGGACGAGGGGGTACACTGAAGCTTTCTTT.